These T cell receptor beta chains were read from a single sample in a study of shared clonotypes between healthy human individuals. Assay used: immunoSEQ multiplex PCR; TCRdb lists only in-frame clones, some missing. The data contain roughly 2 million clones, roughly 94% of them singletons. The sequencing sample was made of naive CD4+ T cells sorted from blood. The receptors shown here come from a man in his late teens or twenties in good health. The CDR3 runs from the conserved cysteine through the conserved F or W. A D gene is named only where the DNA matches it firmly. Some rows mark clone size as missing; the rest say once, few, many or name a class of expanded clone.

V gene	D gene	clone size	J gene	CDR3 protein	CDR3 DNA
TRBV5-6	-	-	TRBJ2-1	CASSLYAGSYNEQFF	TGTGCCAGCAGCTTGTATGCGGGCTCCTACAATGAGCAGTTCTTC
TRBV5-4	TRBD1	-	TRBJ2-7	CASSSQAGQGLDEQYF	TGTGCCAGCAGCTCCCAGGCGGGACAGGGGTTGGACGAGCAGTACTTC
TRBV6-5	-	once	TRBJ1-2	CASLRAGMIGYTF	TGTGCCAGCTTAAGGGCAGGGATGATTGGCTACACCTTC
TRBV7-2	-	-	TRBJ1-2	CASSLTVLYGYTF	TGTGCCAGCAGTTTGACCGTACTCTATGGCTACACCTTC
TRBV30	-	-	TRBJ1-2	CAWTSFGSNYGYTF	TGTGCCTGGACCTCCTTTGGTTCTAACTATGGCTACACCTTC
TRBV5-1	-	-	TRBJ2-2	CASSLGPGFTGELFF	TGCGCCAGCAGCTTGGGTCCAGGGTTTACCGGGGAGCTGTTTTTT
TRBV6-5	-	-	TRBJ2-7	CASSYSSGDYEQYF	TGTGCCAGCAGTTACTCATCTGGGGACTACGAGCAGTACTTC
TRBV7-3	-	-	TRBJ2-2	CASSLTPGEGSAGELFF	TGTGCCAGCAGCTTAACTCCGGGTGAAGGTAGCGCCGGGGAGCTGTTTTTT
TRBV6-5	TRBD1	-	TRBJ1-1	CASRLRQGNTEAFF	TGTGCCAGCAGACTTCGACAGGGAAACACTGAAGCTTTCTTT
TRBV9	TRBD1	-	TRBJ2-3	CASSPGAGRGLDTQYF	TGTGCCAGCAGCCCCGGGGCTGGCAGGGGGTTGGATACGCAGTATTTT
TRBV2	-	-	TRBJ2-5	CASNLDGQETQYF	TGTGCCAGCAACTTGGACGGCCAAGAGACCCAGTACTTC
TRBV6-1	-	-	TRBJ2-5	CASRGSVQETQYF	TGTGCCAGCCGTGGCTCGGTGCAAGAGACCCAGTACTTC
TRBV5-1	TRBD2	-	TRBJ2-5	CASSLTGTSGQETQYF	TGCGCCAGCAGCTTGACCGGGACTAGCGGCCAAGAGACCCAGTACTTC
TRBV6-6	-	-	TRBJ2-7	CASRGDGYEQYF	TGTGCCAGCAGGGGGGACGGGTACGAGCAGTACTTC
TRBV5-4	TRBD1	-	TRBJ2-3	CASSSTGVGTDTQYF	TGTGCCAGCAGCTCCACAGGGGTTGGAACAGATACGCAGTATTTT
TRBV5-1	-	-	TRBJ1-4	CASSSFPATNEKLFF	TGCGCCAGCAGCTCCTTCCCAGCAACTAATGAAAAACTGTTTTTT
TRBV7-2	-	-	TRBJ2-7	CASSLVVQSSYEQYF	TGTGCCAGCAGCTTAGTAGTACAGTCCTCCTACGAGCAGTACTTC
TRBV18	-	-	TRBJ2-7	CASSPMAGPNYEQYF	TGTGCCAGCTCACCCATGGCGGGTCCAAACTACGAGCAGTACTTC
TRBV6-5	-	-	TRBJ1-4	CASSHLDKGNEKLFF	TGTGCCAGCAGCCATCTTGACAAGGGTAATGAAAAACTGTTTTTT
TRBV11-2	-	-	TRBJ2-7	CASSLRMWGSYDEQYF	TGTGCCAGCAGCTTAAGAATGTGGGGCAGCTACGACGAGCAGTACTTC
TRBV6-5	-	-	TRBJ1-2	CASSYSSGFNYGYTF	TGTGCCAGCAGTTACTCGTCTGGGTTTAACTATGGCTACACCTTC
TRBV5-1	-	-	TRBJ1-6	CASSSQGVGSPLHF	TGCGCCAGCAGCTCCCAAGGGGTAGGTTCACCCCTCCACTTT
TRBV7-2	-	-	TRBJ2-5	CASSPGGTQYF	TGTGCCAGCAGCCCGGGCGGGACCCAGTACTTC